This passage covers 14 T cell receptor beta chains from one sample sequenced in a study of beta chain features in type 1 diabetes. The sequenced template was cDNA made from the entire isolated RNA. Profiling relied on immunoSEQ multiplex PCR, and the TCRdb table lists in-frame clones only, not all of them. The sample includes approximately 260,000 clones, around 25% seen only once; the top ten take about 0.011%. For these TCRs, the target antigens are not known. Study-level findings and limits: In every one of the four CD4+ subsets, TCRB CDR3s were moderately but significantly shorter in Type 1 diabetes patients.

The sequencing input was naive CD4+ T cells from blood. The receptor source for this set is a woman between 25 and 40 years old with type 1 diabetes.

This clone has just a few counts. The rearrangement joins TRBV15 to TRBJ2-7; D unresolved. The CDR3 extends over 15 amino acids. CDR1 and CDR2 from the germline V gene are LNHNV and YYDKDF (reference sequence). V dropped 1 base and J dropped 1 base, with 11 bases sitting between them. CDR3 sequence: CATSRVAYESYEQYF. The DNA of the CDR3 is TGTGCCACCAGCAGAGTCGCATACGAGTCCTACGAGCAGTACTTC. The full variable domain, with the rest looked up from reference TRBV15 and TRBJ2-7, is DAMVIQNPRYQVTQFGKPVTLSCSQTLNHNVMYWYQQKSSQAPKLLFHYYDKDFNNEADTPDNFQSRRPNTSFCFLDIRSPGLGDTAMYLCATSRVAYESYEQYFGPGTRLTVT.

This clone was found a few times. The V and J genes are TRBV30 and TRBJ2-1, with TRBD2 matching 13 bases. The CDR3 has 18 residues. Germline values: CDR1 GTSNPN, CDR2 SVGIG (reference sequence). J was trimmed by 8 bases and V by 2 bases; bases with no gene match: 15. The CDR3 loop is CAWSPHPTSGRAKDEQFF. CDR3 bases: TGTGCCTGGAGTCCCCATCCAACTAGCGGGAGGGCCAAGGATGAGCAGTTCTTC.

The chain has TRBV6-6 and TRBJ2-1; 11 bases are shared with TRBD2. The CDR3 is made up of 15 amino acids. The V and J ends lost 2 bases and 6 bases, in that order; junction bases with no gene match: 3. The V gene's germline CDR1 is MNHNY and CDR2 SVGAGI (reference sequence). The CDR3 DNA follows: TGTGCCAGCAGTTACCCAACTAGCGGGGGCAATGAGCAGTTCTTC. Translated, it gives CASSYPTSGGNEQFF.

This clone was detected a few times. This sequence joins TRBV6-4 and TRBJ1-2; the D gene is possibly TRBD1 (6 bases). Germline V gives CDR1 MRHNA, CDR2 SNTAGT. This CDR3 contains 14 residues. Trimming stripped 0 bases from V and 8 bases from J, with 13 bases between. The CDR3 coding sequence is TGTGCCAGCAGTGACTCAGGGGGGGGTCGAGGCTACACCTTC. Amino acids: CASSDSGGGRGYTF.

The V and J genes are TRBV29-1 and TRBJ1-1; no reliable D call. This CDR3 comprises 11 residues. The V gene's germline CDR1 is SQVTM and CDR2 ANQGSEA. V was shortened by 5 bases and J by 2 bases, with 6 bases between the two germline ends. This CDR3 reads CSVSENTEAFF. DNA of the CDR3: TGCAGCGTTTCAGAAAACACTGAAGCTTTCTTT. Looking up the rest from reference TRBV29-1 and TRBJ1-1 gives the full variable domain: SAVISQKPSRDICQRGTSLTIQCQVDSQVTMMFWYRQQPGQSLTLIATANQGSEATYESGFVIDKFPISRPNLTFSTLTVSNMSPEDSSIYLCSVSENTEAFFGQGTRLTVV.

This chain connects TRBV7-9 to TRBJ1-2; 7 positions agree with TRBD1. The CDR3 loop spans 14 amino acids. V shed 2 bases, J shed 6 bases, and the junction held 6 bases outside the gene matches. CDR1 and CDR2 (germline): SEHNR, FQNEAQ (reference sequence). CDR3 in DNA: TGTGCCAGCAGCTTAAACGACAGGGTCGATGGCTACACCTTC. This encodes CASSLNDRVDGYTF.

The chain combines TRBV29-1 with TRBJ1-5; D uncertain. Germline V gives CDR1 SQVTM, CDR2 ANQGSEA. V lost 4 bases to trimming and J lost 7 bases, with 11 bases between them. This CDR3 contains 12 residues. CDR3 amino acids: CSVGGSGQPQHF. The CDR3, as DNA: TGCAGCGTTGGAGGGTCCGGGCAGCCCCAGCATTTT.

J is TRBJ2-3 and V is TRBV29-1; D possibly corresponds to TRBD2 (7 bases). CDR3 length: 12 residues. Germline V gene lookup returns CDR1 SQVTM and CDR2 ANQGSEA. Trimming cost V 6 bases and J 4 bases, with 11 bases left between them. CDR3 loop: CSVEGGSDTQYF. CDR3 coding DNA: TGCAGCGTCGAGGGGGGGTCAGATACGCAGTATTTT.

The rearrangement uses TRBV30 and TRBJ2-3; D unclear. CDR3 length equals 13 residues. In germline, CDR1 is GTSNPN, CDR2 SVGIG (reference sequence). V was cut by 0 bases and J by 2 bases, with 6 bases left in between. CDR3 region: CAWSVGTTDTQYF. The CDR3, as DNA: TGTGCCTGGAGTGTCGGTACCACAGATACGCAGTATTTT.

With respect to this clone: This sample includes further DNA sequences coding for the same CDR3. The chain links TRBV29-1 to TRBJ1-1; D might be TRBD1 (6 bases). Trimming removed 6 bases at V and 1 base at J, with 9 bases between. Germline V CDR1 and CDR2: SQVTM, ANQGSEA. The CDR3 consists of 12 residues. The CDR3 bases are TGCAGCGTGGGGACACCGAACACTGAAGCTTTCTTT. Encoded protein: CSVGTPNTEAFF.

V is TRBV19 and J is TRBJ2-6; 8 bases line up with TRBD1. This CDR3 is built from 16 residues. Germline V gives CDR1 LNHDA, CDR2 SQIVND (reference sequence). Trimming took 6 bases from V and 0 from J; bases not matched to a gene: 4. The CDR3 coding sequence is TGTGCCAGTAGGGACAGGGCCCGCTCTGGGGCCAACGTCCTGACTTTC. This gives the protein CASRDRARSGANVLTF.

The J gene is TRBJ2-1, the V gene TRBV7-2, with D perhaps TRBD2 (6 bases). This CDR3 comprises 13 residues. V lost 5 bases to trimming and J lost 7 bases, with 12 bases between them. Germline assignment: CDR1 SGHTA and CDR2 FQGNSA. The CDR3 bases are TGTGCCAGCAGCACGGGAGCCCGGAATGAGCAGTTCTTC. Its protein is CASSTGARNEQFF.

This clone has only a few counts. V and J are TRBV30 and TRBJ1-1; no definite D call. Germline CDR1 reads GTSNPN; CDR2 reads SVGIG (reference sequence). The CDR3 extends over 11 amino acids. The V end was cut by 5 bases, the J end by 3 bases, with 7 bases between. CDR3 sequence (DNA): TGTGCCTGGTGTCCTTACACTGAAGCTTTCTTT. Residues: CAWCPYTEAFF.

This clone came up a few times. This chain connects TRBV11-2 to TRBJ2-7; TRBD1 is a possible D gene (5 bases). Trimming cost V 5 bases and J 0 bases, with 11 bases left between them. CDR3 length equals 14 residues. Germline V gives CDR1 SGHAT, CDR2 FQNNGV. The CDR3 here is CASSKGPSSYEQYF. As DNA, the CDR3 is TGTGCCAGCAGCAAGGGGCCCAGCTCCTACGAGCAGTACTTC.